This is a list of T cell receptor beta chains from one sample in a study of regulatory and conventional T cells in RAG deficiency. Repertoires were generated with immunoSEQ multiplex PCR, while TCRdb's copy carries only in-frame clones and drops some. The sample has fewer than 40,000 clones, about 96% seen once. The same data also contributed to another study, on regulatory T cells.

The sequenced material came from CD25- CD4+ T cells sorted from blood. Receptors originate from a human donor in good health. Both conserved end residues are part of each CDR3. The order of the fields is V gene, clone size, J gene, D gene, CDR3 DNA, CDR3 protein. A D gene is named only where the DNA matches it firmly. A clone size is listed for some rows: how often the clone was seen (once, few, many), or a class if it is expanded.

TRBV6-6	-	TRBJ1-1	-	TGTGCCAGCACCCCACAGGGACAAACTGAAGCTTTCTTT	CASTPQGQTEAFF
TRBV7-9	-	TRBJ1-4	-	TGTGCCAGCAGCCCGGACAGTCAGGGGGAAAAACTGTTTTTT	CASSPDSQGEKLFF
TRBV30	-	TRBJ1-1	-	TGTGCCTGGACTACGGGGGTCTGGAGCACTGAAGCTTTCTTT	CAWTTGVWSTEAFF
TRBV10-3	-	TRBJ2-4	TRBD1	TGTGCCATCATCGGGACAGGGGGCCCTCGAACGTTAGCCAAAAACATTCAGTACTTC	CAIIGTGGPRTLAKNIQYF
TRBV14	-	TRBJ2-3	-	TGTGCCAGCAGCCAAGTTCCGTCAGGTTGGCCGCAGTATTTT	CASSQVPSGWPQYF
TRBV29-1	-	TRBJ2-4	-	TGCAGCGTTGACAGGCCCCCACTAGCCAAAAACATTCAGTACTTC	CSVDRPPLAKNIQYF
TRBV10-2	once	TRBJ2-7	TRBD2	TGCGCCAGCAGCTCCCACGGCGCGGGAGAATGGTACGAGCAGTACTTC	CASSSHGAGEWYEQYF
TRBV14	-	TRBJ2-7	-	TGTGCCAGCAGCCAAGGGACATCCTACGAGCAGTACTTC	CASSQGTSYEQYF
TRBV19	-	TRBJ2-1	-	TGTGCCAGTAGCGGGCCACGAGGGGGTCTTTATTACAATGAGCAGTTCTTC	CASSGPRGGLYYNEQFF
TRBV19	-	TRBJ2-3	TRBD2	TGTGCCAGTAGTCGTCCCACTAGCGGAAGCACAGATACGCAGTATTTT	CASSRPTSGSTDTQYF
TRBV7-2	-	TRBJ2-2	-	TGTGCCAGCAGCTTAGGAATCCGGGGCACCGGGGAGCTGTTTTTT	CASSLGIRGTGELFF
TRBV6-5	-	TRBJ2-4	-	TGTGCCAGCACTAAGAATGGTGACATTCAGTACTTC	CASTKNGDIQYF
TRBV6-5	-	TRBJ1-2	TRBD1	TGTGCCAGCAGTACCGGACAGGGGACCACCTATGGCTACACCTTC	CASSTGQGTTYGYTF